Below, 14 T cell receptor beta chains from the same sample are listed, as sequenced in a study of cytomegalovirus exposure and HLA in healthy donors. The PCR made use of 60 Vbeta and 13 Jbeta primers. Some clones are missing from TCRdb's copy, which holds only in-frame ones; the method was immunoSEQ multiplex PCR. The sample gives 150,000 to 200,000 clones, roughly nine tenths of which show up once; around 0.25% is in the top ten. Input material: PBMCs. These receptors all come from a girl under three years old in good health and CMV-seronegative.

The sample holds one count of this clone. This CDR3 is CASSLRSYEQYF. The CDR3 DNA reads as TGTGCCAGCAGCTTACGGTCGTACGAGCAGTACTTC. J is TRBJ2-7 and V is TRBV7-2; D remains ambiguous. Germline values: CDR1 SGHTA, CDR2 FQGNSA. V was trimmed by 2 bases and J by 4 bases, leaving 6 bases between them. The CDR3 is made up of 12 amino acids.

The CDR3 DNA sequence: TGTGCCAGCAGTCCCACGGACTGGGGGGCCGGGGAGCTGTTTTTT. This encodes CASSPTDWGAGELFF. V usage is TRBV6-5 and J usage is TRBJ2-2, with D perhaps matching TRBD2 (6 bases). The V and J ends lost 5 bases and 6 bases respectively, with 16 bases between them. The CDR3 loop spans 15 amino acids. Germline V CDR1 and CDR2: MNHEY, SVGAGI.

The rearrangement joins TRBV5-4 to TRBJ1-6, with TRBD1 matching over 9 bases. Germline lookup yields CDR1 SGHNT and CDR2 YYREEE (reference sequence). Unmatched junction bases numbered 5, after V lost 0 bases and J lost 7 bases. The CDR3 length is 16 residues. The CDR3 nucleotides read TGTGCCAGCAGCTTGGACGTTACAGGGGGCAATTCACCCCTCCACTTT. It encodes CASSLDVTGGNSPLHF.

The chain recombines TRBV5-4 with TRBJ1-6, with 7 positions matching TRBD1. From germline, CDR1 is SGHNT and CDR2 YYREEE (reference sequence). The CDR3 has 14 amino acids. The V and J ends lost 4 bases and 5 bases, in that order; junction bases with no gene match: 3. The CDR3 DNA follows: TGTGCCAGCAGCGCACAGGGGCATAATTCACCCCTCCACTTT. This codes for CASSAQGHNSPLHF.

This chain uses TRBV5-1 with TRBJ2-5, with TRBD2 matching over 7 bases. Trimming cost V 0 bases and J 2 bases; bases outside gene matches: 7. The CDR3 runs to 16 residues. Germline V gene sequence: CDR1 SGHRS, CDR2 YFSETQ. The CDR3 here is CASSLGDGRGQETQYF. In nucleotides, the CDR3 is TGCGCCAGCAGCTTGGGGGATGGGAGGGGTCAAGAGACCCAGTACTTC.

This sequence joins TRBV4-1 and TRBJ2-1, with unresolved D. The V gene's germline CDR1 is MGHRA and CDR2 YSYEKL. The CDR3 length is 15 residues. V was clipped by 0 bases and J by 3 bases, with 9 bases between them. Here the CDR3 DNA reads TGCGCCAGCAGCCAAGACCAGAGGAGCTACAATGAGCAGTTCTTC. It is translated as CASSQDQRSYNEQFF.

A single count supports this clone. This sequence joins TRBV7-2 and TRBJ2-3; TRBD2 aligns across 7 bases. There are 13 residues in the CDR3. The junction had 5 bases not matched to a gene; V was cut back by 5 bases and J by 6 bases. Germline loops: CDR1 SGHTA, CDR2 FQGNSA. For the CDR3, the DNA is TGTGCCAGCAGCCGGACTAGGGAGGATACGCAGTATTTT. Amino acids: CASSRTREDTQYF.

This rearrangement joins TRBV10-3 to TRBJ2-5; TRBD2 agrees at 7 bases. V lost 0 bases and J lost 5; bases outside the gene matches: 6. Per germline, CDR1 ENHRY and CDR2 SYGVKD. The CDR3 totals 15 residues. CDR3: CAISESVISGETQYF. Written as DNA, the CDR3 is TGTGCCATCAGTGAGTCGGTTATTAGCGGGGAGACCCAGTACTTC.

This clone was counted a single time. J is TRBJ1-1 and V is TRBV5-1; the match to TRBD1 covers 8 bases. Germline values: CDR1 SGHRS, CDR2 YFSETQ. V was pared by 3 bases and J by 5 bases, with 9 bases of the junction left unmatched. This CDR3 has 15 residues. The CDR3 is CASSYAGGPRTEAFF. CDR3 sequence (DNA): TGCGCCAGCAGCTACGCAGGGGGCCCAAGAACTGAAGCTTTCTTT.

The V call is TRBV13, the J call TRBJ2-2; 7 bases match TRBD2. Germline values: CDR1 PRHDT, CDR2 FYEKMQ (reference sequence). Trimming cost V 5 bases and J 5 bases; bases outside gene matches: 11. CDR3 length equals 16 residues. CDR3 in amino acids: CASSTRGGEATGELFF. CDR3 nucleotide sequence: TGTGCCAGCAGCACACGGGGAGGGGAGGCTACCGGGGAGCTGTTTTTT.

The chain is built from TRBV27 and TRBJ2-7, with 9 bases aligning to TRBD2. This CDR3 is 18 amino acids long. Germline V CDR1 and CDR2: MNHEY, SMNVEV (reference sequence). V trimming: 8 bases; J trimming: 1 base; junction bases outside the gene matches: 18. CDR3 protein: CASPGGRLETSGSYEQYF. The CDR3 bases are TGTGCCAGCCCGGGGGGCAGGCTCGAAACTAGCGGGTCCTACGAGCAGTACTTC.

The V and J genes are TRBV18 and TRBJ1-2, with unresolved D. Trimming removed 2 bases from V and 5 bases from J, with 12 bases in between. CDR1 KGHSH and CDR2 LQKENI come from the germline V gene. The CDR3 covers 14 residues. The CDR3 DNA follows: TGTGCCAGCTCACCAGGGAGCTCAGATTATGGCTACACCTTC. Translated: CASSPGSSDYGYTF.

The chain carries TRBV5-1 and TRBJ2-1; TRBD2 matches at 7 bases. CDR1 and CDR2 from the germline V gene are SGHRS and YFSETQ. The CDR3 covers 15 residues. V shed 1 base, J shed 9 bases, and the junction held 10 bases outside the gene matches. CDR3 region: CASSLSKGGYVEQFF. CDR3 DNA sequence: TGCGCCAGCAGCTTGTCTAAGGGAGGGTACGTTGAGCAGTTCTTC.

This clone has more than one count but fewer than ten. The V call is TRBV6-5, the J call TRBJ2-7; D perhaps matches TRBD1 (6 bases). This CDR3 is built from 16 residues. Trimming pared 0 bases from V and 4 bases from J, leaving 16 bases between. Germline assignment: CDR1 MNHEY and CDR2 SVGAGI. The CDR3 DNA follows: TGTGCCAGCAGTTACTCATTAGGACAGCTACCTTACGAGCAGTACTTC. It yields the protein CASSYSLGQLPYEQYF.